This T cell receptor beta chain was retrieved from a study of T cell responses to AZD1222 COVID-19 vaccine. TCRdb's table, derived via immunoSEQ multiplex PCR, lists solely in-frame clones and lacks some. The data show about 120,000 clones, around 87% seen once. The J segment lost 8 bases and the V segment lost 6 bases, leaving 12 bases of the junction unmatched. CDR1 is MRHNA and CDR2 is SNTAGT in the germline V gene. The length of the CDR3 is 15 residues. Study-level findings and limits: The peak T cell response came first, and repertoires were sampled only after it.

On this clone: Its antigen is as yet unknown.

J is TRBJ2-1 and V is TRBV6-4; TRBD2 agrees at 8 bases. This material consisted of peripheral blood, taken 28 days after the second AZD1222 dose. This receptor was identified in an adult who received the AZD1222 COVID-19 vaccine. Written as DNA, the CDR3 is TGTGCCAGCAGGCGGAGCGGGGGATTCAGCGATGAGCAGTTCTTC. Amino acid sequence: CASRRSGGFSDEQFF.